A selection of T cell receptor beta chains follows, all from one sample in a study of OX40 agonist ivuxolimab in advanced cancers. The repertoire was sequenced with immunoSEQ multiplex PCR; TCRdb's copy has only in-frame clones and lacks some. Seen here are about 75,000 clones, 90% observed once, and the top ten hold over 0.3%. Sample: CD4+ or CD8+ T cells sorted from blood, taken in a trial of the OX40 agonist ivuxolimab. The receptors originated from an adult with an advanced solid tumor such as melanoma, head and neck, liver or kidney cancer. Both conserved end residues are part of each CDR3. D genes are given only for firm matches. Size is omitted from some rows. Given values are once, few, many or a class for expanded clones.

CDR3 DNA | CDR3 protein | clone size | J gene | V gene | D gene
TGTGCCAGCAGCTTGATGGCTAGCGGGACTTCCTACGAGCAGTACTTC | CASSLMASGTSYEQYF | - | TRBJ2-7 | TRBV5-6 | TRBD2
TGTGCCAGCACCACGGGGGGGCTCGGCTACACCTTC | CASTTGGLGYTF | - | TRBJ1-2 | TRBV6-5 | -
TGTGCCAGCAGACGGACAGGGGGCCACTATGGCTACACCTTC | CASRRTGGHYGYTF | - | TRBJ1-2 | TRBV6-5 | TRBD1
TGTGCCAGCAGTACCGAGGTCCCGAACACTGAAGCTTTCTTT | CASSTEVPNTEAFF | few | TRBJ1-1 | TRBV6-6 | -
TGTGCCAGTAGTGTGACAGGGTTAGAGCAGCCCCAGCATTTT | CASSVTGLEQPQHF | - | TRBJ1-5 | TRBV19 | TRBD1
TGTGCCATCAGTGGTGCCGAGGGGACCGGGGAGCTGTTTTTT | CAISGAEGTGELFF | - | TRBJ2-2 | TRBV10-3 | -
TGCGCCAGCAGCCAAACCTTACTAGGCCGGGCCCCCATGAACACTGAAGCTTTCTTT | CASSQTLLGRAPMNTEAFF | - | TRBJ1-1 | TRBV4-1 | -
TGTGCCAGCAGTGAAGCAGAAATCTACGAGCAGTACTTC | CASSEAEIYEQYF | - | TRBJ2-7 | TRBV6-1 | -
TGTGCCAGCAGCTTAGCGGGCTGGCGGGAGACCCAGTACTTC | CASSLAGWRETQYF | - | TRBJ2-5 | TRBV7-2 | -
TGTGCCAGCTCACCTGGAGCCGGGACTAGCGGAGAGACCCAGTACTTC | CASSPGAGTSGETQYF | - | TRBJ2-5 | TRBV18 | TRBD2
TGTGCCAGCAGTTTATTTGGGCAGGCTCAAGAGACCCAGTACTTC | CASSLFGQAQETQYF | - | TRBJ2-5 | TRBV28 | -
TGCGCCAGCAGCCAAGAACCGGTGACAGTGAGCTCTGGGGCCAACGTCCTGACTTTC | CASSQEPVTVSSGANVLTF | - | TRBJ2-6 | TRBV4-1 | -
TGTGCCAGCTCACCACCGAGCACCGGGGAGCTGTTTTTT | CASSPPSTGELFF | - | TRBJ2-2 | TRBV18 | -
TGTGCCAGTAGTTCCCCTCGCGGTAGCGGGGACACCGGGGAGCTGTTTTTT | CASSSPRGSGDTGELFF | - | TRBJ2-2 | TRBV19 | TRBD2
TGCGCCAGCAGCCGGGCGGGCAATTCTGGAAACACCATATATTTT | CASSRAGNSGNTIYF | - | TRBJ1-3 | TRBV4-3 | -
TGTGCCAGCACCCTCAATCCGGGACAGATTTACACTGAAGCTTTCTTT | CASTLNPGQIYTEAFF | - | TRBJ1-1 | TRBV28 | TRBD1
TGCGCCAGCAGCTCCGGCATAGCGGCTAGCACAGATACGCAGTATTTT | CASSSGIAASTDTQYF | - | TRBJ2-3 | TRBV5-1 | -
TGTGCCAGCAGTCCCCGCCGGACAGGGGGCGGCGGGGGAGGCGAGCAGTACTTC | CASSPRRTGGGGGGEQYF | - | TRBJ2-7 | TRBV2 | TRBD1
TGTGCCAGCAGCTTACTTGGGGATGAGCAGTTCTTC | CASSLLGDEQFF | - | TRBJ2-1 | TRBV7-9 | -
TGTGCCAGCACTGGGGGTATTTCCTACGAGCAGTACTTC | CASTGGISYEQYF | once | TRBJ2-7 | TRBV2 | -
TGCGCCAGCAGCCTGGTTGGGTCAGGGAACACTGAAGCTTTCTTT | CASSLVGSGNTEAFF | - | TRBJ1-1 | TRBV5-1 | -
TGTGCCAGCAGTCCAAACAGGGGCGTCTATGGCTACACCTTC | CASSPNRGVYGYTF | - | TRBJ1-2 | TRBV28 | TRBD1
TGCAGTGCTTCCTCCAATGAGCAGTTCTTC | CSASSNEQFF | once | TRBJ2-1 | TRBV20-1 | -
TGCGCCAGCAGCCCGACAGGGGGTGAGGGCTACACCTTC | CASSPTGGEGYTF | - | TRBJ1-2 | TRBV5-1 | TRBD1
TGTGCCAGCAGTGAGACCCGAGGAAACACCATATATTTT | CASSETRGNTIYF | - | TRBJ1-3 | TRBV2 | -
TGTGCCAGCAGCTACCAGGGGGGTCCCTACGAGCAGTACTTC | CASSYQGGPYEQYF | - | TRBJ2-7 | TRBV7-2 | -
TGTGCCATCAGTGAGTCGACGGGGGTTGAAAAACTGTTTTTT | CAISESTGVEKLFF | - | TRBJ1-4 | TRBV10-3 | -
TGCGCCAGCAGCTTGATGGAGAACACTGAAGCTTTCTTT | CASSLMENTEAFF | - | TRBJ1-1 | TRBV5-1 | -
TGTGCCAGCAGCCCACAACAGGGCGGCTATGGCTACACCTTC | CASSPQQGGYGYTF | - | TRBJ1-2 | TRBV7-6 | -